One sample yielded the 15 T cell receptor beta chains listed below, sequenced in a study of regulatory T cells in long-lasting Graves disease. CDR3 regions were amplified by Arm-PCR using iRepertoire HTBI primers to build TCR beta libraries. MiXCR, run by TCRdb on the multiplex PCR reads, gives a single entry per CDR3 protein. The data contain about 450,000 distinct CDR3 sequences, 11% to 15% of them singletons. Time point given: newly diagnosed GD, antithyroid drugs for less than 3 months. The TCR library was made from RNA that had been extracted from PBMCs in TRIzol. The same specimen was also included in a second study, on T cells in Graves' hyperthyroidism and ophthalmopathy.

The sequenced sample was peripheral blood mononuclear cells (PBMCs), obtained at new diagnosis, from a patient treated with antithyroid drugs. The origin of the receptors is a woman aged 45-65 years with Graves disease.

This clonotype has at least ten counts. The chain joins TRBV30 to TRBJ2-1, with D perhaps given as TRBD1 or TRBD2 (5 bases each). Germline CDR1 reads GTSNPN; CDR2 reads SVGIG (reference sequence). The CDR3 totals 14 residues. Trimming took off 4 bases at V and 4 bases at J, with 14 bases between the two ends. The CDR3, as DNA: TGTGCCTGGACTCAGGGACGAGCTTACAATGAGCAGTTCTTC. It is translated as CAWTQGRAYNEQFF. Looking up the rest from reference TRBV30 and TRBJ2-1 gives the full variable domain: SQTIHQWPATLVQPVGSPLSLECTVEGTSNPNLYWYRQAAGRGLQLLFYSVGIGQISSEVPQNLSASRPQDRQFILSSKKLLLSDSGFYLCAWTQGRAYNEQFFGPGTRLTVL.

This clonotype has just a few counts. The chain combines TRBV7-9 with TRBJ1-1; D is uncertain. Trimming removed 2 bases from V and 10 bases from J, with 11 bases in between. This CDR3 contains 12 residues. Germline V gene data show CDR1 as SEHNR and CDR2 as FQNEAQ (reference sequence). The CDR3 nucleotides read TGTGCCAGCAGCTTAAATTTGTTGGGAGCTTTCTTT. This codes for CASSLNLLGAFF.

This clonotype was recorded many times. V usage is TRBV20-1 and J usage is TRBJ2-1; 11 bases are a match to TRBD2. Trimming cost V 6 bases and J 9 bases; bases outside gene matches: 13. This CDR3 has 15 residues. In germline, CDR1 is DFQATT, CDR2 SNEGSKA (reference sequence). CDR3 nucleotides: TGCAGTGCCCCTCGACTAGCGGGGTTCTTCAGTGAGCAGTTCTTC. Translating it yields CSAPRLAGFFSEQFF.

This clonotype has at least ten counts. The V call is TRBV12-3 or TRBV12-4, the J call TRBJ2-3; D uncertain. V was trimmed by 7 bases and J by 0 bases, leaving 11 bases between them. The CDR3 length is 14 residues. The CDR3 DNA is TGTGCCAGCAACAACCCAATTAGCACAGATACGCAGTATTTT. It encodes CASNNPISTDTQYF.

The CDR3 loop is CASSYKGASGRIEQFF. CDR3 nucleotides: TGTGCCAGCAGCTACAAGGGGGCTAGCGGGAGAATTGAGCAGTTCTTC. V gene TRBV11-3 combines with J gene TRBJ2-1, with TRBD2 identical over 10 bases. The CDR3 spans 16 residues. The J segment lost 9 bases and the V segment lost 4 bases, leaving 12 bases of the junction unmatched. From germline, CDR1 is SGHNT and CDR2 YENEEA. Full variable domain (rest looked up from reference TRBV11-3 and TRBJ2-1): EAGVVQSPRYKIIEKKQPVAFWCNPISGHNTLYWYLQNLGQGPELLIRYENEEAVDDSQLPKDRFSAERLKGVDSTLKIQPAELGDSAVYLCASSYKGASGRIEQFFGPGTRLTVL.

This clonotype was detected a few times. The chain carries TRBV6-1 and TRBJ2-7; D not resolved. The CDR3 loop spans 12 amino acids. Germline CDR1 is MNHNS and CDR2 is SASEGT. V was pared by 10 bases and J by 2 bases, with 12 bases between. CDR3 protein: CATGPSTYEQYF. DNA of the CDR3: TGTGCCACCGGACCGTCAACCTACGAGCAGTACTTC.

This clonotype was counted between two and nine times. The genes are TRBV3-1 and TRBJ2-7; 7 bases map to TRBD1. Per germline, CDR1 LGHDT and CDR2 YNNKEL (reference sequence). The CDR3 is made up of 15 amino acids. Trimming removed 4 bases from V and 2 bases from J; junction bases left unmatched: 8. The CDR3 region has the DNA TGTGCCAGCAGCCTAACAGGGGTTAAAACCTACGAGCAGTACTTC. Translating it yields CASSLTGVKTYEQYF.

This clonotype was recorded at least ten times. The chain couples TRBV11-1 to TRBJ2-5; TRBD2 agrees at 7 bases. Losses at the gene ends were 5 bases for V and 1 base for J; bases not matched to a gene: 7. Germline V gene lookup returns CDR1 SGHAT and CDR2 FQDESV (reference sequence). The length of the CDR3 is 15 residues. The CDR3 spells CASSPRLAAQETQYF. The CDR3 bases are TGTGCCAGCAGCCCACGACTAGCCGCCCAAGAGACCCAGTACTTC.

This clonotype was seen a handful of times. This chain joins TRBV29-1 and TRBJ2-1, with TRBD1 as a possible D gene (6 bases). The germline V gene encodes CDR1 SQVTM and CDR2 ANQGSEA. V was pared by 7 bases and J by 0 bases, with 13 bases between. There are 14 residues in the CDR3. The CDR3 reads CSARTASSYNEQFF. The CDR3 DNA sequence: TGCAGCGCAAGGACAGCCAGCTCCTACAATGAGCAGTTCTTC.

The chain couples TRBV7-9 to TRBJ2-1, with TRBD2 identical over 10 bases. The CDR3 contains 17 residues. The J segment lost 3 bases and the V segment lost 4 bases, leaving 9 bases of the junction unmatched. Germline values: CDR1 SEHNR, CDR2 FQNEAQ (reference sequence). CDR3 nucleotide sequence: TGTGCCAGCAGCTCCGTAAGGACTAGCGGTGTCTACAATGAGCAGTTCTTC. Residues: CASSSVRTSGVYNEQFF.

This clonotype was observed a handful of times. CDR3 nucleotides: TGCAGTGCTAAACTAGCGGGAGGGCCCCAGGGCGGGGAGCTGTTTTTT. It yields the protein CSAKLAGGPQGGELFF. V and J are TRBV20-1 and TRBJ2-2; 13 bases are a match to TRBD2. Germline V gene sequence: CDR1 DFQATT, CDR2 SNEGSKA (reference sequence). This CDR3 has 16 amino acids. V was pared by 4 bases and J by 7 bases, with 9 bases of the junction left unmatched.

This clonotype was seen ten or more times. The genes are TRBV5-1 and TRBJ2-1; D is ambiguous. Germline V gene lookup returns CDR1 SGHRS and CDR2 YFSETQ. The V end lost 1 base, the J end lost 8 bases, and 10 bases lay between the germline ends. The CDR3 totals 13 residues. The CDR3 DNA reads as TGCGCCAGCAGCTTGATGTCCCAAGATGAGCAGTTCTTC. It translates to CASSLMSQDEQFF.

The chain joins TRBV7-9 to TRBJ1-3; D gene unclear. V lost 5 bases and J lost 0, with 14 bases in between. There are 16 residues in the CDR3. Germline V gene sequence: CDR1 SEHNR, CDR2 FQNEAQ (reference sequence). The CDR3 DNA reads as TGTGCCAGCAGCCCTAGAGGGTCCTTCTCTGGAAACACCATATATTTT. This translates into CASSPRGSFSGNTIYF.

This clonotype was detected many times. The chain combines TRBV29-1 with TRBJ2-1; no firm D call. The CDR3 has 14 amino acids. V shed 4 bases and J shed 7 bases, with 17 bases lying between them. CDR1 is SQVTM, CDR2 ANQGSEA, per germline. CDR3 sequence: CSVGFRWDVNEQFF. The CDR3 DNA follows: TGCAGCGTTGGTTTCCGATGGGATGTGAATGAGCAGTTCTTC.

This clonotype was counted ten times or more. CDR3 DNA sequence: TGTGCCAGCTCACGAGTCAACACAGATACGCAGTATTTT. Amino acid sequence: CASSRVNTDTQYF. The V gene is TRBV18, the J gene TRBJ2-3; D not certain. The CDR3 has 13 residues. Per germline, CDR1 KGHSH and CDR2 LQKENI. The V end was cut by 4 bases, the J end by 2 bases, with 7 bases between. Full variable domain (outside the CDR3, taken from reference TRBV18 and TRBJ2-3): NAGVMQNPRHLVRRRGQEARLRCSPMKGHSHVYWYRQLPEEGLKFMVYLQKENIIDESGMPKERFSAEFPKEGPSILRIQQVVRGDSAAYFCASSRVNTDTQYFGPGTRLTVL.